Listed here are 23 T cell receptor beta chains from one sample, sequenced in a study of cytomegalovirus exposure and HLA in healthy donors. 60 Vbeta and 13 Jbeta primers were used in PCR. This table comes from immunoSEQ multiplex PCR, and its TCRdb copy is limited to in-frame clones, with some not included. The sample holds 200,000 to 250,000 clones, about 85% seen once. The specimen sequenced was PBMCs. The receptors here all came from a girl aged 2-10 years in good health and CMV-seronegative.

The chain is built from TRBV27 and TRBJ2-7; a possible D gene is TRBD2 (5 bases). Looked up from germline, CDR1 is MNHEY and CDR2 is SMNVEV (reference sequence). The CDR3 length is 17 residues. The V end was cut by 2 bases, the J end by 2 bases, with 19 bases between. CDR3 amino acids: CASSLNPVGVGTYEQYF. The CDR3 DNA follows: TGTGCCAGCAGTTTAAACCCTGTCGGGGTAGGAACCTACGAGCAGTACTTC.

This clone has a handful of counts. This chain uses TRBV7-9 with TRBJ2-2; D may be TRBD1 (5 bases). Germline V gene sequence: CDR1 SEHNR, CDR2 FQNEAQ (reference sequence). The CDR3 sequence is 14 residues long. Trimming cost V 5 bases and J 4 bases, with 11 bases left between them. CDR3 in DNA: TGTGCCAGCAGCCCAGGGCTCTTCACCGGGGAGCTGTTTTTT. It yields the protein CASSPGLFTGELFF. The full variable domain, rest sourced from reference TRBV7-9 and TRBJ2-2, is DTGVSQNPRHKITKRGQNVTFRCDPISEHNRLYWYRQTLGQGPEFLTYFQNEAQLEKSRLLSDRFSAERPKGSFSTLEIQRTEQGDSAMYLCASSPGLFTGELFFGEGSRLTVL.

This chain links TRBV6-1 with TRBJ2-5; 7 bases are a match to TRBD2. Germline CDR1 reads MNHNS; CDR2 reads SASEGT. This CDR3 spans 15 amino acids. V shed 1 base, J shed 5 bases, and the junction held 7 bases outside the gene matches. CDR3 protein: CASSEDPGRGETQYF. The CDR3 DNA sequence: TGTGCCAGCAGTGAAGATCCGGGGCGGGGGGAGACCCAGTACTTC.

V usage is TRBV4-1 and J usage is TRBJ2-3; 14 bases fit TRBD2. This CDR3 contains 18 residues. Germline CDR1 reads MGHRA; CDR2 reads YSYEKL. V lost 1 base and J lost 6; bases outside the gene matches: 9. The CDR3 is CASSQAPGLAGVGDTQYF. The CDR3 bases are TGCGCCAGCAGCCAAGCCCCGGGACTAGCGGGAGTCGGGGATACGCAGTATTTT.

The gene calls are TRBV6-5 and TRBJ2-7, with 8 nucleotides matching TRBD1. The CDR3 loop spans 13 amino acids. Germline CDR1 reads MNHEY; CDR2 reads SVGAGI. The junction had 3 bases not matched to a gene; V was cut back by 5 bases and J by 3 bases. DNA for the CDR3: TGTGCCAGCAGTCGGACAGGGCGCTACGAGCAGTACTTC. Translating gives CASSRTGRYEQYF.

The chain has TRBV7-9 and TRBJ1-2; tentative D call: TRBD1 (5 bases). Trimming stripped 3 bases from V and 1 base from J, with 12 bases between. This CDR3 comprises 15 residues. Germline CDR1 reads SEHNR; CDR2 reads FQNEAQ (reference sequence). The CDR3 DNA follows: TGTGCCAGCAGCTTGGGGCCTACCTTTAACTATGGCTACACCTTC. Its translation: CASSLGPTFNYGYTF.

This sequence joins TRBV4-1 and TRBJ2-4; TRBD2 is a possible D gene (6 bases). Between the trimmed V and J ends, which lost 6 bases and 4 bases, there was a span of 16 bases. The CDR3 covers 15 residues. Germline V CDR1 and CDR2: MGHRA, YSYEKL. The CDR3 DNA follows: TGCGCCAGCAGGGAAATTACTAGCTTAAAAAACATTCAGTACTTC. Translation gives CASREITSLKNIQYF.

The chain links TRBV5-1 to TRBJ2-5, with TRBD2 identical over 11 bases. The CDR3 is made up of 18 amino acids. Germline trimming cut 1 base from V and 2 bases from J; bases unmatched to any gene: 10. Looked up from germline, CDR1 is SGHRS and CDR2 is YFSETQ. The CDR3 DNA follows: TGCGCCAGCAGCTTGTTTCCCATACTAGCGGGGGTTCAAGAGACCCAGTACTTC. The encoded protein is CASSLFPILAGVQETQYF.

The chain is built from TRBV19 and TRBJ1-2; 7 nucleotides align to TRBD1. The CDR3 consists of 15 residues. The V gene's germline CDR1 is LNHDA and CDR2 SQIVND (reference sequence). The V gene end was trimmed by 4 bases and the J gene end by 5 bases; junction bases not matched to a gene: 10. The DNA for the CDR3 is TGTGCCAGTAGTAATACAGGGGACAGTCTGTATGGCTACACCTTC. Amino acid sequence: CASSNTGDSLYGYTF.

Only a few counts were recorded for this clone. This chain links TRBV5-1 with TRBJ2-7; D gene unclear. The germline V gene has CDR1 SGHRS and CDR2 YFSETQ. Trimming shortened V by 0 bases and J by 0 bases, and 10 bases separated the two germline ends. This CDR3 is 15 amino acids long. The CDR3 bases are TGCGCCAGCAGCTTGGTAGCACGGAGCTCCTACGAGCAGTACTTC. Its translation: CASSLVARSSYEQYF. Based on the CDR3 plus reference TRBV5-1 and TRBJ2-7, the full variable domain is KAGVTQTPRYLIKTRGQQVTLSCSPISGHRSVSWYQQTPGQGLQFLFEYFSETQRNKGNFPGRFSGRQFSNSRSEMNVSTLELGDSALYLCASSLVARSSYEQYFGPGTRLTVT.

The J gene is TRBJ2-7, the V gene TRBV19; D unresolved. Germline V gives CDR1 LNHDA, CDR2 SQIVND (reference sequence). The CDR3 has 15 residues. V was shortened by 2 bases and J by 0 bases, with 11 bases between the two germline ends. For the CDR3, the DNA is TGTGCCAGTAGTATAAGAGGTATGAGCTCCTACGAGCAGTACTTC. Encoded protein: CASSIRGMSSYEQYF.

This clone was seen just once. The chain combines TRBV27 with TRBJ2-1, with a weak D call TRBD1 (5 bases). Trimming cost V 0 bases and J 10 bases, with 7 bases left between them. Per germline, CDR1 MNHEY and CDR2 SMNVEV (reference sequence). The CDR3 runs to 12 residues. CDR3 DNA sequence: TGTGCCAGCAGTTTATCGGGGCTCGAGCAGTTCTTC. This encodes CASSLSGLEQFF.

This clone occurred a few times. The chain has TRBV5-1 and TRBJ1-1; the D gene is possibly TRBD1 (5 bases). CDR1 SGHRS and CDR2 YFSETQ come from the germline V gene. The CDR3 consists of 14 residues. Trimming took off 4 bases at V and 0 bases at J, with 10 bases between the two ends. The CDR3 sequence is CASSLTTVNTEAFF. CDR3 DNA: TGCGCCAGCAGCCTAACGACAGTGAACACTGAAGCTTTCTTT. Using reference TRBV5-1 and TRBJ1-1 for the parts outside the CDR3, the full variable domain is KAGVTQTPRYLIKTRGQQVTLSCSPISGHRSVSWYQQTPGQGLQFLFEYFSETQRNKGNFPGRFSGRQFSNSRSEMNVSTLELGDSALYLCASSLTTVNTEAFFGQGTRLTVV.

The chain is built from TRBV30 and TRBJ2-3; weak D call: TRBD2 (5 bases). V dropped 0 bases and J dropped 2 bases, with 9 bases sitting between them. Germline values: CDR1 GTSNPN, CDR2 SVGIG (reference sequence). This CDR3 comprises 14 residues. CDR3 residues: CAWSVRLATDTQYF. The CDR3 nucleotides are TGTGCCTGGAGTGTACGGCTAGCCACAGATACGCAGTATTTT.

V is TRBV5-4 and J is TRBJ1-6, with D unclear. The ends were cut back, 1 base at V and 6 bases at J, with 8 bases in the middle. This CDR3 contains 14 residues. In germline, CDR1 is SGHNT, CDR2 YYREEE (reference sequence). The CDR3 region is CASSLNSPNSPLHF. CDR3 coding DNA: TGTGCCAGCAGCTTGAATAGCCCTAATTCACCCCTCCACTTT.

Comment on this clone: Other DNA sequences in the sample encode the same CDR3. CDR3 in amino acids: CASSPERGGTDTQYF. For the CDR3, the DNA is TGTGCCAGCAGCCCGGAGCGGGGGGGCACAGATACGCAGTATTTT. The J gene is TRBJ2-3, the V gene TRBV7-2; 9 nucleotides agree with TRBD2. CDR1 is SGHTA, CDR2 FQGNSA, per germline. CDR3 length: 15 amino acids. After removal of 5 bases from V and 1 base from J, the junction contained 4 bases not matched to a gene.

V usage is TRBV10-2 and J usage is TRBJ1-2; 9 positions agree with TRBD1. Losses at the gene ends were 4 bases for V and 5 bases for J; bases not matched to a gene: 14. Per germline, CDR1 WSHSY and CDR2 SAAADI. This CDR3 is built from 17 residues. The CDR3 DNA is TGCGCCAGCAGTGTAGCCCCCGGGACAGGGACTGGTTATGGCTACACCTTC. Translating it yields CASSVAPGTGTGYGYTF.

A remark on this clone: Its ends do not fully match the called genes, so a read error is possible. The J gene is TRBJ1-3, the V gene TRBV4-1; D is undetermined. CDR1 and CDR2 from the germline V gene are MGHRA and YSYEKL. This CDR3 contains 16 residues. The CDR3, as DNA: TGCGCCAGCAGCCAAGATGAGGGTGTCTCTGGAAGCACCATATATTTT. As protein: CASSQDEGVSGSTIYF.

This clone turned up a few times. J is TRBJ2-1 and V is TRBV30; tentatively, D is TRBD2 (7 bases). The CDR3 spans 15 residues. Between the trimmed V and J ends, which lost 0 bases and 4 bases, there was a span of 13 bases. Germline V CDR1 and CDR2: GTSNPN, SVGIG (reference sequence). The CDR3 DNA is TGTGCCTGGAGTGTGGGGGGAGGGGGTTACAATGAGCAGTTCTTC. The encoded protein is CAWSVGGGGYNEQFF.

The chain joins TRBV6-6 to TRBJ2-3; 9 nucleotides agree with TRBD2. The CDR3 is made up of 16 amino acids. Germline trimming cut 6 bases from V and 1 base from J; bases unmatched to any gene: 8. Germline V gene lookup returns CDR1 MNHNY and CDR2 SVGAGI (reference sequence). CDR3 sequence reads: CASSAIAGVGTDTQYF. The CDR3 bases are TGTGCCAGCAGCGCTATAGCGGGAGTGGGCACAGATACGCAGTATTTT.

The rearrangement uses TRBV19 and TRBJ2-1, with a tentative D call TRBD1 (5 bases). This CDR3 is built from 15 residues. V was clipped by 3 bases and J by 5 bases, with 14 bases between them. Germline-derived CDR1 and CDR2 are LNHDA and SQIVND (reference sequence). CDR3 DNA sequence: TGTGCCAGTAGTATCGGGTGGGGCCCCCACAATGAGCAGTTCTTC. Amino acids: CASSIGWGPHNEQFF.

The rearrangement uses TRBV7-2 and TRBJ2-2, with D maybe TRBD2 (6 bases). This CDR3 has 17 residues. V was cut by 9 bases and J by 0 bases, with 20 bases left in between. The V gene's germline CDR1 is SGHTA and CDR2 FQGNSA. The CDR3 DNA sequence: TGTGCCAGGATACCCGACCCTAGCGCTACGAACACCGGGGAGCTGTTTTTT. Protein sequence: CARIPDPSATNTGELFF.

Notes on this clone: The sample contains more than one DNA sequence encoding this CDR3. The rearrangement joins TRBV19 to TRBJ1-2, with D unresolved. The CDR3 covers 13 residues. Germline V gene lookup returns CDR1 LNHDA and CDR2 SQIVND (reference sequence). The V end lost 3 bases, the J end lost 1 base, and 6 bases lay between the germline ends. The CDR3, as DNA: TGTGCCAGTAGTATTTCGGGTAACTATGGCTACACCTTC. Translation gives CASSISGNYGYTF.